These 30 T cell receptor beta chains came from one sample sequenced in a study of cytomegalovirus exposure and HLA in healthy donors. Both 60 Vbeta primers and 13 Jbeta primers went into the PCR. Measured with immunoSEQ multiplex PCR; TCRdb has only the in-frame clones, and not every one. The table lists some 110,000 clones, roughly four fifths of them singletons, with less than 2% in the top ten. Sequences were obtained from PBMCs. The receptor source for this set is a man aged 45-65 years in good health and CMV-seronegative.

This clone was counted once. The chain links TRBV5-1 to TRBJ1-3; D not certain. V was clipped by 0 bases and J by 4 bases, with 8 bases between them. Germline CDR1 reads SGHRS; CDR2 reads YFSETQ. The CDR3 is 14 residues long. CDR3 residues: CASSLAPQGNTIYF. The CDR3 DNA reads TGCGCCAGCAGCTTGGCCCCTCAGGGAAACACCATATATTTT.

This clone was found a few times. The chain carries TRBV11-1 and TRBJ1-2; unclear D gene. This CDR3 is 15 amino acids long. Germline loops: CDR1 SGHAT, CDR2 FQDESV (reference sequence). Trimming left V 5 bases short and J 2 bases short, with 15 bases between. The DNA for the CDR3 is TGTGCCAGCAGCCCTTCCCCGACACCCAACTATGGCTACACCTTC. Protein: CASSPSPTPNYGYTF.

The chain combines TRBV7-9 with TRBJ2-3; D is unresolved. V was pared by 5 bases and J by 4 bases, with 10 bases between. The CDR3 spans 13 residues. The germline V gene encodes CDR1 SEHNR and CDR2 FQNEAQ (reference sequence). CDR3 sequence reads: CASSHDSADTQYF. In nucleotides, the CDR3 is TGTGCCAGCAGCCACGACTCGGCAGATACGCAGTATTTT.

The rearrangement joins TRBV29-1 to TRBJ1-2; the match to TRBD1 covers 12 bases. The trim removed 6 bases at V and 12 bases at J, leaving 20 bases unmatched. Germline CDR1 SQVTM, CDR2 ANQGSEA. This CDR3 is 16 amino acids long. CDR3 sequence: CSVEKGDRGLRSGHTF. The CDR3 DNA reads TGCAGCGTGGAAAAGGGGGACAGGGGGCTCCGAAGCGGCCACACCTTC. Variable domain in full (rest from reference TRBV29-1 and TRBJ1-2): SAVISQKPSRDICQRGTSLTIQCQVDSQVTMMFWYRQQPGQSLTLIATANQGSEATYESGFVIDKFPISRPNLTFSTLTVSNMSPEDSSIYLCSVEKGDRGLRSGHTFGSGTRLTVV.

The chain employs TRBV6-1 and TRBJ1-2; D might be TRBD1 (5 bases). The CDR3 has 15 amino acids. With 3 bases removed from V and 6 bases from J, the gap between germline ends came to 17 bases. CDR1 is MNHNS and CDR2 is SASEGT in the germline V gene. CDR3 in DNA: TGTGCCAGCAGTGACCGGGGGGAGGGTGTGGATGGCTACACCTTC. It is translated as CASSDRGEGVDGYTF.

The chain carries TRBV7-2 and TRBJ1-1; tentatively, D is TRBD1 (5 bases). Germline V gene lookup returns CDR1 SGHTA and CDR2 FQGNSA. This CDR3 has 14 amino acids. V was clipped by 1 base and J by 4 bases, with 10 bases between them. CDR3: CASSLGQQSTEAFF. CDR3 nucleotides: TGTGCCAGCAGCTTAGGACAGCAGTCCACTGAAGCTTTCTTT.

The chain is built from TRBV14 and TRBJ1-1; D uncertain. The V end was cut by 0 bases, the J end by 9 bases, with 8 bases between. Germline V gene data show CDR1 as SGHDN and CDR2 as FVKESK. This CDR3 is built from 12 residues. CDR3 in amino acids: CASSQDLNQAFF. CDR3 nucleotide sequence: TGTGCCAGCAGCCAAGATCTAAATCAAGCTTTCTTT. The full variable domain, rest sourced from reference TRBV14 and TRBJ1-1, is EAGVTQFPSHSVIEKGQTVTLRCDPISGHDNLYWYRRVMGKEIKFLLHFVKESKQDESGMPNNRFLAERTGGTYSTLKVQPAELEDSGVYFCASSQDLNQAFFGQGTRLTVV.

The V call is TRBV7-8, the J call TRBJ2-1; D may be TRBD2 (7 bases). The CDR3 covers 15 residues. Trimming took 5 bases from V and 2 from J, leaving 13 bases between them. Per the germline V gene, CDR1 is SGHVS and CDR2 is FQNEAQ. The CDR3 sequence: CASSRGGGTYNEQFF. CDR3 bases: TGTGCCAGCAGCCGAGGGGGGGGCACCTACAATGAGCAGTTCTTC.

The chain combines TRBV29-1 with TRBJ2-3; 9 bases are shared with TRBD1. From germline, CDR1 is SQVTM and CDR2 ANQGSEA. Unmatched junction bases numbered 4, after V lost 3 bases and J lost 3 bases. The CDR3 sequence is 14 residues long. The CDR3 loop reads CSVEDGTGTDTQYF. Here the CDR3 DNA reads TGCAGCGTTGAGGATGGGACAGGGACAGATACGCAGTATTTT.

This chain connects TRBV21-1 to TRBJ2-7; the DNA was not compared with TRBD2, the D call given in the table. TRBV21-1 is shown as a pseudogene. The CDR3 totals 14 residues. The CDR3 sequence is CASSKCPQNYEQYV. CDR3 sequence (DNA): TGTGCCAGCAGCAAATGCCCACAAAACTACGAGCAGTACGTC.

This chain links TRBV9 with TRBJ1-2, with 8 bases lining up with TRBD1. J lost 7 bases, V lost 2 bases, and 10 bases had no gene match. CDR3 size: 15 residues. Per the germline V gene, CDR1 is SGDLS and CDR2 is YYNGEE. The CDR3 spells CASSVDLDREFGYTF. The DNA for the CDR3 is TGTGCCAGCAGCGTTGACCTGGACAGGGAGTTTGGCTACACCTTC.

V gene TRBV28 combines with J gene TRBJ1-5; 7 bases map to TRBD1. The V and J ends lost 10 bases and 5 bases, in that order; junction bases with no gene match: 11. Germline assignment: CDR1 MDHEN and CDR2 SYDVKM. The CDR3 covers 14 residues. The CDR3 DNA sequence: TGTGCCACCCAAGACAGGGTCGGGGATCAGCCCCAGCATTTT. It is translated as CATQDRVGDQPQHF.

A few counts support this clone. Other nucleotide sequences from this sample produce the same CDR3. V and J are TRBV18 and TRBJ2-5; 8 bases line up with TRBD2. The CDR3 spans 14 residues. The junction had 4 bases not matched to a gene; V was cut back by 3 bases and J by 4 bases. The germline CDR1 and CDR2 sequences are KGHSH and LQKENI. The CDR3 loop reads CASSPPSGGETQYF. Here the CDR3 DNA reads TGTGCCAGCTCACCTCCCAGCGGGGGAGAGACCCAGTACTTC.

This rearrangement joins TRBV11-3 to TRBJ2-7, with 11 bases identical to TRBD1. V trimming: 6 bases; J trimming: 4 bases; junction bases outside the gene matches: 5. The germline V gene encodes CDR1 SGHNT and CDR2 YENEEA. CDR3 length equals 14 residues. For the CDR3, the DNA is TGTGCCAGCAGTCCCGGGACAGGGGGTTACGAGCAGTACTTC. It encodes CASSPGTGGYEQYF.

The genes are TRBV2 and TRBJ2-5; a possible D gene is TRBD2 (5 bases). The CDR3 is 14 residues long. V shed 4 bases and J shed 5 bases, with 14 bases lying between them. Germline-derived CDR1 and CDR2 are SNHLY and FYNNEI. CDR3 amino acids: CASSAGLRRETQYF. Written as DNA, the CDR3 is TGTGCCAGCAGTGCGGGCCTCCGGAGGGAGACCCAGTACTTC.

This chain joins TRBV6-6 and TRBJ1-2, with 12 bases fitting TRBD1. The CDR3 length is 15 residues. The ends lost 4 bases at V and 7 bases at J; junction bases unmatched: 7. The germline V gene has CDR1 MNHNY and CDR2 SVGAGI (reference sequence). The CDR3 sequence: CASSSTGTGGGGYTF. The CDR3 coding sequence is TGTGCCAGCAGTTCAACCGGGACAGGGGGCGGTGGCTACACCTTC.

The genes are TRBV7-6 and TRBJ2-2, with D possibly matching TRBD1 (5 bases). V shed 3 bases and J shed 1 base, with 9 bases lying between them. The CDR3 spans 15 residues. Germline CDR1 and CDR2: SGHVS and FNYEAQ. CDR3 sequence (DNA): TGTGCCAGCAGCTTGGCCCAGGGGAACACCGGGGAGCTGTTTTTT. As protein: CASSLAQGNTGELFF.

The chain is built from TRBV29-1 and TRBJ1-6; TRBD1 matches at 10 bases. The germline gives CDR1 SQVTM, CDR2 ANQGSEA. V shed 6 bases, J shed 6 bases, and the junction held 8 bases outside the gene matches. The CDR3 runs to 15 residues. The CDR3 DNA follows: TGCAGCGTACAGGACAGGGGGAGTGGTAATTCACCCCTCCACTTT. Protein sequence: CSVQDRGSGNSPLHF.

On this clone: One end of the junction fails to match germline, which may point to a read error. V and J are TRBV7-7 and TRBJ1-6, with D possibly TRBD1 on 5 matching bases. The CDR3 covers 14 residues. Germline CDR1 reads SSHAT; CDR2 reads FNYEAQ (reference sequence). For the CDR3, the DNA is TGTGCTAGCAGCTTCGGGAGGGGAGATTCACCCCTCCACTTT. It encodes CASSFGRGDSPLHF.

For the CDR3, the DNA is TGTGCCAGCAGCAAAAAGGGCCGGGATAAAGCGGACCATGAGCAGTTCTTC. The encoded protein is CASSKKGRDKADHEQFF. The gene calls are TRBV21-1 and TRBJ2-1; the D segment call TRBD2 is taken from the table without a DNA check. TRBV21-1 is assigned pseudogene status. The CDR3 sequence is 17 residues long.

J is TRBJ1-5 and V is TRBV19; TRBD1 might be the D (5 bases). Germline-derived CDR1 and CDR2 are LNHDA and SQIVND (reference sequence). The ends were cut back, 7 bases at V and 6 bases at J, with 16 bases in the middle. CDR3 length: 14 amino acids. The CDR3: CASNQGGGFQPQHF. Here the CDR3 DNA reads TGTGCCAGTAATCAGGGTGGGGGGTTTCAGCCCCAGCATTTT. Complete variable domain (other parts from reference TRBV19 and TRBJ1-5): DGGITQSPKYLFRKEGQNVTLSCEQNLNHDAMYWYRQDPGQGLRLIYYSQIVNDFQKGDIAEGYSVSREKKESFPLTVTSAQKNPTAFYLCASNQGGGFQPQHFGDGTRLSIL.

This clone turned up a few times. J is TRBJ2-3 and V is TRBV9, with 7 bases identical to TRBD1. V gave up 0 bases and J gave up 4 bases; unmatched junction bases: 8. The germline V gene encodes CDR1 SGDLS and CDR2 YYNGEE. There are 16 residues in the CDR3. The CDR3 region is CASSVAGTGAADTQYF. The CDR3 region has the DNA TGTGCCAGCAGCGTAGCTGGTACAGGGGCAGCAGATACGCAGTATTTT.

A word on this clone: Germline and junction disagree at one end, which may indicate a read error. This CDR3 is CSSSLGPGQGAGELFF. Written as DNA, the CDR3 is TGTTCCAGCAGCTTAGGCCCCGGACAGGGAGCCGGGGAGCTGTTTTTT. The chain recombines TRBV7-9 with TRBJ2-2; 8 nucleotides match TRBD1. The CDR3 length is 16 residues. CDR1 and CDR2 (germline): SEHNR, FQNEAQ (reference sequence).

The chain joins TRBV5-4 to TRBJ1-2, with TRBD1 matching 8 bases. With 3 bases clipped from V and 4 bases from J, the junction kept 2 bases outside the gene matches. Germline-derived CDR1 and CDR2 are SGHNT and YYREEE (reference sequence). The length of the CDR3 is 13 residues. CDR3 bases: TGTGCCAGCAGCTCTCAGGGGGCCTATGGCTACACCTTC. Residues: CASSSQGAYGYTF.

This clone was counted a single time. The CDR3 sequence: CAWTGTGFTGELFF. CDR3 bases: TGTGCCTGGACAGGGACAGGGTTTACCGGGGAGCTGTTTTTT. This chain links TRBV30 with TRBJ2-2, with 9 bases lining up with TRBD1. Germline CDR1 is GTSNPN and CDR2 is SVGIG (reference sequence). The CDR3 spans 14 residues. V shed 4 bases, J shed 5 bases, and the junction held 5 bases outside the gene matches.

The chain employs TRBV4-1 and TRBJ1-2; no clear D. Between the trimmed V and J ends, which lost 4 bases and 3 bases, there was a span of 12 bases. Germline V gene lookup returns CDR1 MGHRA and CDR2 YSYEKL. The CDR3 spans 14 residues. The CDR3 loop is CASSREDGYYGYTF. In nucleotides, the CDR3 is TGCGCCAGCAGCCGGGAGGACGGATACTATGGCTACACCTTC.

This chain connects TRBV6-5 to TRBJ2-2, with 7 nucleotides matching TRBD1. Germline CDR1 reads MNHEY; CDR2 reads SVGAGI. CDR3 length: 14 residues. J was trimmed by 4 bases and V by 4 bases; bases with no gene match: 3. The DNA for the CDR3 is TGTGCCAGCAGTTCAAACAGGGGCACCGGGGAGCTGTTTTTT. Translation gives CASSSNRGTGELFF.

DNA of the CDR3: TGCGCCAGCAGTGCCCGGGACAGCAAAAAGTACTTC. It specifies CASSARDSKKYF. The chain carries TRBV10-1 and TRBJ2-7; the match to TRBD1 covers 7 bases. Trimming removed 4 bases from V and 11 bases from J; junction bases left unmatched: 8. Germline CDR1 is WNHNN and CDR2 is SYGVQD (reference sequence). The CDR3 runs to 12 residues.

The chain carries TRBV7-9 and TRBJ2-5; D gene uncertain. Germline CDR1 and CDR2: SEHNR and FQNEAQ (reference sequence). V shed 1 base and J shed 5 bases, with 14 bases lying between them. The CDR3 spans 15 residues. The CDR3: CASSLGLEFSETQYF. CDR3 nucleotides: TGTGCCAGCAGCTTAGGGTTGGAGTTTAGCGAGACCCAGTACTTC.

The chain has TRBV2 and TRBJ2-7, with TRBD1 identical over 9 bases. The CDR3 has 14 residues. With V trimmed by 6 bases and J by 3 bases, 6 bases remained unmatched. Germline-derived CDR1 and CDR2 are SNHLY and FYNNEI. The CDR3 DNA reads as TGTGCCAGCAGCTCCGGGACAGGGTTCTACGAGCAGTACGTC. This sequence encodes CASSSGTGFYEQYV.